This TCR beta chain came from a study of T cell repertoires in cytomegalovirus infection (dated by TCRdb to between 2018 and 2021). Study-wide context: The peptide stimulations were aimed at well-studied HLA-B-restricted epitopes as well as recently identified HLA-C-restricted CMV epitopes, whose presentation resists viral immunomodulation. Donor HLA type was relevant to the analysis, as public TCR beta signatures indicated carriage of CMV infection together with the matching HLA type.

The treatment or condition label corresponds to: in vitro stimulation with specific CMV peptide epitopes to enrich CMV-specific T cells. This clonotype was observed a few times. This receptor's antigen is unknown. Base qualities are missing; no much larger clone stands one base away. Overall results and qualifications from the work: The ex vivo response was dominated by HLA-C-restricted CMV-specific TCR beta clonotypes, and the single most frequent clonotype in two of eight donors was supplied by these HLA-C-restricted clonotypes. Carriers of CMV infection plus the relevant HLA type were discriminated by the cumulative frequency of public TCR beta family members in the study cohort and in an independent roughly 400-donor cohort.

The germline V gene yields SGDLS for CDR1 and YYNGEE for CDR2. From its cysteine to its phenylalanine, the CDR3 spans 15 amino acids. Only the CDR3 DNA is retained, 45 bases long and in frame from the first base. At the junction V is shortened by 6 bases and J by 2 bases; bases outside the gene matches: 6. Sequencing took place on an Illumina HiSeq 1500. TCRdb reprocessing: public reads trimmed at Q25 with fastp, clones called with MiXCR, in-frame beta chains kept. Every CDR3 protein is listed once, alongside the most common genes and DNA of its rows. The sample profile shows 250,000 to 400,000 distinct CDR3 sequences; more than 20% of them were found once. The ten largest clones take up about 14% of the sample.

The sample in question was cultured PBMCs, obtained from culture after CMV antigen stimulation. This sequence originates from a human donor in good health (CMV status not recorded). Some clones in this sample may be carry-over from other donors' samples. In this chain, TRBV9 is recombined with TRBJ2-5, with 11 bases aligning to TRBD2. The CDR3 region has the sequence CASTPTSGTQETQYF. The bases read TGTGCCAGCACCCCGACTAGCGGGACACAAGAGACCCAGTACTTC.